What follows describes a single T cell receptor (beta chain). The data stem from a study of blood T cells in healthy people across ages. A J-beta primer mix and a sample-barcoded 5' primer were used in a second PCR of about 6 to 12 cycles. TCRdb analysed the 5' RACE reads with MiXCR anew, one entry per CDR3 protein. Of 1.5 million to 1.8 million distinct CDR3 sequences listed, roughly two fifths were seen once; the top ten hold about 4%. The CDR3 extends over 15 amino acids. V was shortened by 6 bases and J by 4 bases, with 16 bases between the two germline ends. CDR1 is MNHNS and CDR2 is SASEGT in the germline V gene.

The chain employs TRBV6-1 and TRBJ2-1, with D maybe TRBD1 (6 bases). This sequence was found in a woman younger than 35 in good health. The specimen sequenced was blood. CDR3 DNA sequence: TGTGCCAGCAGGGATTGGCAGGGGACGTACAATGAGCAGTTCTTC. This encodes CASRDWQGTYNEQFF.